This T cell receptor (beta chain) was documented in a study of cytomegalovirus exposure and HLA in healthy donors (dated by TCRdb to about 2017). Context from the whole study: An earlier analysis of roughly 500 of the donors reported under 300 Gb of sequence data and 95 million to 120 million unique TCR beta sequences obtained from roughly 180 million T cells. Both class I and class II loci were covered by HLA typing, at four-digit resolution. In an earlier analysis of 500 to 650 of the donors, high-throughput TCR beta sequencing was used to judge whether each TCR beta V gene segment behaved as functional or pseudogenic. Genome-wide SNP genotypes for about 60% of the roughly 670 donors were used in a later genetic analysis, which treated that subset as a discovery cohort. A handful of DR-DQ haplotypes were handled as single units for association and clustering because linkage in the cohort was strong. Rather than drawing on any new phenotypic data, the later analysis identified candidate immune exposures from TCR beta sequences and the way those sequences occurred across donors. Donor age, sex, ethnicity and CMV serostatus were compiled alongside the repertoire data. Every discovery cohort repertoire had been produced on one sequencing platform. Typing coverage varied by locus: roughly 620-640 donors for A, B, C, DRB1 and DQB1; roughly 510 for DQA1; around 610 for DPA1; approximately 470 for DPB1. Among the roughly 430 genotyped donors, approximately 77% belonged to the genetic ancestry cluster associated with self-reported Caucasian donors. An early release that covered roughly 600 HLA-typed donors contained around 330 gigabases of sequencing data and tens of millions of unique TCR sequences. To study patterns of TCR occurrence, a later analysis re-analyzed previously published TCR beta repertoires from more than 550 donors and added high-resolution HLA genotyping. High-throughput TCR immunosequencing, statistical association of individual TCRs with disease status, and machine learning were combined to predict cytomegalovirus infection status. Among some 410 genotyped donors of the cohort, an average of about 220,000 unique TCR beta nucleotide sequences was sequenced per donor, of which approximately 19% were non-productive. The aim of the study was to test whether cataloging public T cell receptors could identify signatures of past pathogen exposure. In addition to the first cohort of 666 subjects, a separate validation cohort of approximately 130 different subjects was used. The T cell repertoires of several hundred subjects were profiled by immunosequencing and related to cytomegalovirus serostatus.

This clone showed up just once. The clone's antigen remains unknown. The record has no base qualities; no much larger clone is one base away. The cohort comprised hundreds of healthy bone marrow donors. All cohort members were sampled while nominally healthy, although unrecorded immune exposures were likely present. The donor was CMV seronegative and was included in the group of hundreds of seronegative cohort members. A peripheral blood sample was provided by each donor, and peripheral blood mononuclear cells were used for TCR beta sequencing. The Qiagen DNeasy Blood Extraction Kit was used to extract genomic DNA from the blood cell samples. The library was obtained by the immunoSEQ multiplex PCR assay. For the multiplex PCR, a mixture combining 60 forward primers for TCR Vbeta segments and 13 reverse primers for TCR Jbeta segments was used. Amplification of the CDR3 region of rearranged TCR beta genes was performed with a multiplex PCR assay on genomic DNA. On the Illumina HiSeq System, the amplified TCR beta libraries were sequenced as 87-base-pair reads. The study's processing was this. A later analysis counted about 80 million unique TCR beta chains across the 700 or so repertoires, and around 9.9 million of these chains were shared by at least two donors. A nearest-neighbor algorithm error-corrected the raw reads and collapsed the reads into unique sequences, merging closely related sequences to remove PCR and sequencing errors. To assign V, D and J gene segments, CDR3 sequences were aligned to IMGT reference sequences. For a sequence to be retained, at least a six-nucleotide match to both a V gene segment and a J gene segment was required. Rearrangements were classified as productive when the CDR3 lacked stop codons and remained in frame with V and J, and all other rearrangements were classified as non-productive. CDR3 was defined according to IMGT convention as the region running from the second conserved V-encoded cysteine to the conserved J-encoded phenylalanine. In an earlier analysis of more than 550 of the donors, sequences lacking an unambiguous match to a single V gene segment were excluded. In an earlier analysis of 450 to 700 of the donors, V segments were called functional above 56.7% productive rearrangements and were called segregating when the between-donor standard deviation exceeded 5%. To diagnose cytomegalovirus status from the catalog of TCR beta chain sequences, a statistical classification framework was built. V and J gene assignment, in a later analysis, came from comparing TCR nucleotide sequences with IMGT/GENE-DB human TR gene sequences. The TCRdist pipeline was used in a later analysis to assign CDR3 sequences and most-parsimonious VDJ recombination scenarios. In a later analysis, each TCR beta chain was defined by its CDR3 amino acid sequence together with its V-gene family, and reads lacking a unique V-gene family were excluded. To address suspected cross-contamination and a sequencing artifact, a later analysis removed 550 to 750 highly shared, low-generation-probability nucleotide sequences. In a later analysis, a clonal expansion index for each public chain was calculated from normalized within-repertoire ranks of inferred template counts. Generation probabilities in a later analysis came from a VDJ recombination model fitted to out-of-frame rearrangements, and those results were checked against IGoR. In a later analysis, hypergeometric tests were used to score TCR-TCR, TCR-HLA and TCR-CMV co-occurrence, with a repertoire-size bias correction applied to TCR pairs. A later analysis estimated false discovery rates by permuting HLA or CMV assignments 20 times. In a later analysis, co-occurring TCRs were grouped with DBSCAN, and TCRdist sequence similarity was added when clustering was performed within HLA-allele-positive subsets. For co-occurrence clustering, repertoires with fewer than 30,000 or more than 120,000 public chains were excluded, along with roughly five repertoires with anomalous nucleotide sharing. What TCRdb holds here is the immuneACCESS table cut down to in-frame rearrangements. Part of the clones is not present; checked against another copy, under half of the missing clones reflect an unresolved V gene, and the others are unexplained. For V, J and clone size, that table is used; D and trimming come from the DNA. The sample table records 270,000 or so clones; 80% to 95% of these occur just once. Roughly 1.6% of the sample comes from the top ten.

Paper-wide results and their limitations: Only TCR beta chains were sequenced in this cohort, and the absence of alpha or paired-chain data limited detectable features. A later analysis reported that several top co-occurrence clusters appeared linked to parvovirus B19, influenza, CMV and Epstein-Barr virus. In a later analysis, TCR association rates were found to vary across HLA loci, with the most associated TCRs seen for DRB1 alleles and the fewest for HLA-C alleles. At a false discovery rate of 0.05, a later analysis linked some 18,000 TCR beta sequences to specific HLA alleles. Because counts were too low, some 16 rarely observed V segments, including chromosome 9 orphons, were excluded from the earlier analysis of around 640 of the donors. A cluster of highly shared sequence variants was judged likely to represent a technical artifact of the sequencing pipeline. Sequencing depth was assumed to be roughly uniform across donors in the presence/absence analyses, though that assumption may not hold. The classifier was reported to diagnose cytomegalovirus status with high specificity and sensitivity in both the original cohort and the validation cohort. Most CMV-associated TCR beta chains appeared to be HLA-restricted in a later analysis, and the HLA associations seemed to be driven largely by CMV exposure. While some public TCRs were present in many individuals, most TCR sequences turned up only very rarely across donors. Compared with equally common non-associated chains, HLA-associated TCR beta chains in a later analysis were more clonally expanded and had lower generation probabilities. A later genetic analysis reported fewer N-insertions in productive TCRs among donors in an Asian-associated ancestry cluster than the roughly 620-donor mean. Because some donors lacked HLA typing at each locus, the association tests relied only on the typed subset. An association between a missense DCLRE1C variant and V-gene and J-gene trimming of TCR beta chains was found in a later genetic analysis and replicated in an independent cohort. In vitro tests confirmed that a few of the cytomegalovirus-associated TCR beta chains recognize cytomegalovirus antigens. In an earlier analysis of some 550 of the donors, most TCR beta V segments were observed in productive rearrangements about 90% or about 30% of the time, broadly matching IMGT annotations. It was suggested by the authors that the approach could potentially be generalized to other disease states and immunological phenotypes. Immune exposure information for the cohort was limited to CMV serostatus. A further reported finding was that TCR beta sequences accurately predicted the HLA-A and HLA-B alleles for most subjects in the first cohort. The study gave a list of some 150 TCR beta chains associated with cytomegalovirus. Correlated functional status among segregating V segments might reflect linkage disequilibrium, but an unknown experimental factor could not be ruled out. Assigning TCR associations to individual alleles was difficult when HLA alleles, especially DR and DQ, strongly co-occurred.

The source of this sequence is a girl aged 2-10 years in good health and CMV-seronegative. The sample was PBMCs.

The CDR3 region has the sequence CASSPIPPNTEAFF. The sequenced DNA: TGTGCCAGCAGTCCTATTCCCCCGAACACTGAAGCTTTCTTT. The rearrangement combines TRBV27 with TRBJ1-1; the D gene lacks a confident call. Taken from cysteine to phenylalanine, the CDR3 has 14 residues. Only the CDR3 portion is preserved as DNA: 42 bases, with reading frame beginning at the first base. V gives up 5 bases and J gives up 1 base, and the segment between their germline ends measures 11 bases. In the germline V gene (reference sequence), CDR1 corresponds to MNHEY and CDR2 to SMNVEV.